The clone carrying this TCR beta chain was detected many times. These data come from a study of T cells after yellow fever vaccination. TCRdb re-called the 5' RACE reads with MiXCR, one entry per CDR3 protein. The sample holds a few hundred thousand distinct CDR3 sequences; approximately 6.3% are singletons and the top ten take approximately 1.1%. The V gene's germline CDR1 is SGHTA and CDR2 FQGNSA. The germline V and J ends were trimmed by 5 bases and 0 bases, with 17 bases remaining between them. The CDR3 is 16 residues long. The origin of this receptor is a young man who received the YFV17D yellow fever vaccine. The J gene is TRBJ2-7, the V gene TRBV7-2, with D tentatively TRBD2 (7 bases). This specimen was CD4+ T cells sorted from PBMCs, taken on the day of the yellow fever booster vaccination. The CDR3 sequence is CASSAGRGGFSYEQYF. The CDR3 DNA sequence: TGTGCCAGCAGCGCAGGGAGGGGGGGATTCTCCTACGAGCAGTACTTC.